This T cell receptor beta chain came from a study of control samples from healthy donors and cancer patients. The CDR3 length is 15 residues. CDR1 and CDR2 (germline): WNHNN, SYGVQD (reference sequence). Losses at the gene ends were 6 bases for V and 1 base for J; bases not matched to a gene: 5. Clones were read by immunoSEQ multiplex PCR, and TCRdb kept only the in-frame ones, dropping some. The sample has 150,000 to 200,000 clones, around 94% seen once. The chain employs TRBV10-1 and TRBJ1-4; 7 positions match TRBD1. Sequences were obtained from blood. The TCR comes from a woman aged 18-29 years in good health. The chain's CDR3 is CASRGPGGTNEKLFF. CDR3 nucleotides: TGCGCCAGCAGGGGCCCAGGGGGAACTAATGAAAAACTGTTTTTT.